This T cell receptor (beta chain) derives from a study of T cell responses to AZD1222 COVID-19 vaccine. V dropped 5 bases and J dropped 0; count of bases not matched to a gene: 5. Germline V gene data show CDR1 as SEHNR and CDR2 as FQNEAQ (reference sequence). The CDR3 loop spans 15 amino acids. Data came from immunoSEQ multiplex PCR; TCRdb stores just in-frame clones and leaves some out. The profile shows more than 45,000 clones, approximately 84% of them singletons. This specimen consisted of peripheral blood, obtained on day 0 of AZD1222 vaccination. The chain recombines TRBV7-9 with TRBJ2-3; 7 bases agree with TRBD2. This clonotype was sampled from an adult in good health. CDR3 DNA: TGTGCCAGCAGCCCCCTAGCGGCTAGCACAGATACGCAGTATTTT. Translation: CASSPLAASTDTQYF.